These 10 T cell receptor beta chains originate from one sample sequenced in a study of cytomegalovirus exposure and HLA in healthy donors. Both 60 Vbeta primers and 13 Jbeta primers went into the PCR. Method: immunoSEQ multiplex PCR; TCRdb's copy keeps in-frame clones and lacks some. The sample comprises roughly 150,000 clones, nearly 70% of which are singletons, and roughly 10% rests with the top ten. The sequencing input was PBMCs. Every receptor here comes from a man aged 25-40 years in good health and CMV-seropositive.

This chain uses TRBV7-8 with TRBJ2-3; D may be TRBD2 (6 bases). From germline, CDR1 is SGHVS and CDR2 FQNEAQ. Trimming left V 4 bases short and J 2 bases short, with 13 bases between. The CDR3 totals 15 residues. The CDR3 nucleotides are TGTGCCAGCAGCTATAGCGGTACACTCACAGATACGCAGTATTTT. It specifies CASSYSGTLTDTQYF.

The chain joins TRBV6-4 to TRBJ2-1; TRBD2 matches 10 bases. Germline CDR1 MRHNA, CDR2 SNTAGT. CDR3 size: 15 residues. Trimming at V came to 3 bases and at J to 5 bases, leaving 4 bases not matched to a gene. This chain's CDR3 is CASSETSGDNNEQFF. CDR3 sequence (DNA): TGTGCCAGCAGTGAAACTAGCGGGGATAACAATGAGCAGTTCTTC.

The chain is built from TRBV7-2 and TRBJ2-7; 14 bases line up with TRBD2. V lost 1 base to trimming and J lost 6 bases; unmatched junction nucleotides: 5. This CDR3 region has 16 residues. Germline V gene lookup returns CDR1 SGHTA and CDR2 FQGNSA. DNA for the CDR3: TGTGCCAGCAGCTTAGGACTAGCGGGAGGGCTCGCCGAGCAGTACTTC. Translation: CASSLGLAGGLAEQYF. The full variable domain, rest sourced from reference TRBV7-2 and TRBJ2-7, is GAGVSQSPSNKVTEKGKDVELRCDPISGHTALYWYRQSLGQGLEFLIYFQGNSAPDKSGLPSDRFSAERTGGSVSTLTIQRTQQEDSAVYLCASSLGLAGGLAEQYFGPGTRLTVT.

V and J are TRBV5-1 and TRBJ1-4; 11 positions agree with TRBD1. With V trimmed by 3 bases and J by 5 bases, 6 bases remained unmatched. Germline CDR1 SGHRS, CDR2 YFSETQ. This CDR3 comprises 16 residues. CDR3 nucleotides: TGCGCCAGCAGCTCCCGCGGGACAGGGGGAAATGAAAAACTGTTTTTT. Its protein is CASSSRGTGGNEKLFF.

This sequence joins TRBV6-5 and TRBJ2-7, with 7 nucleotides matching TRBD2. The ends lost 2 bases at V and 2 bases at J; junction bases unmatched: 0. The CDR3 runs to 13 residues. Looked up from germline, CDR1 is MNHEY and CDR2 is SVGAGI. CDR3 residues: CASSYGLAYEQYF. CDR3 DNA sequence: TGTGCCAGCAGTTACGGACTAGCCTACGAGCAGTACTTC.

V gene TRBV10-3 combines with J gene TRBJ1-2, with 9 bases that match TRBD1. The trim removed 0 bases at V and 8 bases at J, leaving 7 bases unmatched. The CDR3 is 15 amino acids. Germline lookup yields CDR1 ENHRY and CDR2 SYGVKD. CDR3 loop: CAISESGDRAGGYTF. DNA of the CDR3: TGTGCCATCAGTGAGTCGGGGGACAGGGCAGGAGGCTACACCTTC.

The rearrangement joins TRBV19 to TRBJ2-6; tentative D call: TRBD1 (5 bases). Germline CDR1 is LNHDA and CDR2 is SQIVND (reference sequence). The V end lost 5 bases, the J end lost 0 bases, and 17 bases lay between the germline ends. The CDR3 is 18 amino acids. This CDR3 is CASSHRQGATSGANVLTF. For the CDR3, the DNA is TGTGCCAGTAGTCACCGCCAGGGCGCAACCTCTGGGGCCAACGTCCTGACTTTC. Full variable domain (rest looked up from reference TRBV19 and TRBJ2-6): DGGITQSPKYLFRKEGQNVTLSCEQNLNHDAMYWYRQDPGQGLRLIYYSQIVNDFQKGDIAEGYSVSREKKESFPLTVTSAQKNPTAFYLCASSHRQGATSGANVLTFGAGSRLTVL.

This clone was observed a few times. V is TRBV10-2 and J is TRBJ2-2; 10 bases map to TRBD2. Trimming removed 7 bases from V and 7 bases from J; junction bases left unmatched: 9. The CDR3 length is 15 residues. Germline V gene lookup returns CDR1 WSHSY and CDR2 SAAADI. In DNA, the CDR3 is TGCGCCAGCAAGCGAGCGGGAGGGCCGGGCGGGGAGCTGTTTTTT. Translated: CASKRAGGPGGELFF.

This chain links TRBV5-1 with TRBJ2-1; 7 bases map to TRBD2. The V and J ends lost 0 bases and 7 bases, in that order; junction bases with no gene match: 10. Looked up from germline, CDR1 is SGHRS and CDR2 is YFSETQ. This CDR3 is 16 amino acids long. Here the CDR3 DNA reads TGCGCCAGCAGCTTGGGTGCGGGAGCCCTACGGAATGAGCAGTTCTTC. Amino acid sequence: CASSLGAGALRNEQFF. Full variable domain (remainder filled in from reference TRBV5-1 and TRBJ2-1): KAGVTQTPRYLIKTRGQQVTLSCSPISGHRSVSWYQQTPGQGLQFLFEYFSETQRNKGNFPGRFSGRQFSNSRSEMNVSTLELGDSALYLCASSLGAGALRNEQFFGPGTRLTVL.

The chain recombines TRBV6-1 with TRBJ1-4; 7 bases are shared with TRBD1. The CDR3 extends over 15 amino acids. Per the germline V gene, CDR1 is MNHNS and CDR2 is SASEGT. Trimming removed 6 bases from V and 5 bases from J; junction bases left unmatched: 9. In nucleotides, the CDR3 is TGTGCCAGCAGCTTAGGACAGGCCCGCAATGAAAAACTGTTTTTT. This sequence encodes CASSLGQARNEKLFF.